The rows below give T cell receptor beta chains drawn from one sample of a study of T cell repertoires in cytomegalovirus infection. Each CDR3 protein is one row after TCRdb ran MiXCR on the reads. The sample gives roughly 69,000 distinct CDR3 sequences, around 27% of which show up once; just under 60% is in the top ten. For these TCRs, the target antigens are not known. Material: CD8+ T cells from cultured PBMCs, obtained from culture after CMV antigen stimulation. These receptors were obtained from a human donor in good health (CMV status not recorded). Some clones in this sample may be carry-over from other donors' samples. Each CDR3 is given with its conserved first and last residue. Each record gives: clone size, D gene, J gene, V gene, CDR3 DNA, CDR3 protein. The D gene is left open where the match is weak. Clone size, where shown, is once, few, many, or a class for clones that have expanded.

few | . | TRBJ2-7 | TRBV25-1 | TGTGCCAGCAGTGCTGCAGGGCGCGCGGGCGAGCAGTACTTC | CASSAAGRAGEQYF
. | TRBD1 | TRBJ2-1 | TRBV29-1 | TGCAGCGTGCGGACAGGGATGGTAACCAATGAGCAGTTCTTC | CSVRTGMVTNEQFF
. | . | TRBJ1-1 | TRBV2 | TGTGCCAGCATGGGGGTCGCCCCTGAAGCTTTCTTT | CASMGVAPEAFF
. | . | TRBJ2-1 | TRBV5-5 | TGTGCCAGCAGCTCCGAAAGGGACAACTACAATGAGCAGTTCTTC | CASSSERDNYNEQFF
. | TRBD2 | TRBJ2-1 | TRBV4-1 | TGCGCCAGCAGCCAGGGGACTAGCGGGGTATACAATGAGCAGTTCTTC | CASSQGTSGVYNEQFF
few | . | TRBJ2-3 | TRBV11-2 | TGTGCCAGCAGCTTGCTCTCGCTCGGCACAGATACGCAGTATTTT | CASSLLSLGTDTQYF
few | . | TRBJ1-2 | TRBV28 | TGTGCCAGCAGTTTACCCCTCCTTCGGCAGGGCTACACCTTC | CASSLPLLRQGYTF
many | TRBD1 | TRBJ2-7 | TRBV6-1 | TGTGCCAGCAAGTACAGGGGTCGATCCTACGAGCAGTACTTC | CASKYRGRSYEQYF
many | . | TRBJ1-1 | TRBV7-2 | TGTGCCAGCAGCTTAGTACAGGAGAACACTGAAGCTTTCTTT | CASSLVQENTEAFF
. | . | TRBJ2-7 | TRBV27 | TGTGCCAGCAGTTTATATGGTGGAACCTACGAGCAGTACTTC | CASSLYGGTYEQYF
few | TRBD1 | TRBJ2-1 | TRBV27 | TGTGCCAGCCTGGGACAGGGAAACAATGAGCAGTTCTTC | CASLGQGNNEQFF
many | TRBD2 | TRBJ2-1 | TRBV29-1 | TGCAGCGTTAAACCGGGACTAGCGGGTACTAGCTCCTACAATGAGCAGTTCTTC | CSVKPGLAGTSSYNEQFF
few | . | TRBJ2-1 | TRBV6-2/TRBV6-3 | TGTGCCAGCAGTGTAGATGACAGGATCCCCCCGGCCTTC | CASSVDDRIPPAF
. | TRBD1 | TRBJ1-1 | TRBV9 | TGTGCCAGCAACACAGGGGCGGGTGAAGCTTTCTTT | CASNTGAGEAFF
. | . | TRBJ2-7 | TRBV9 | TGTGCCAGCAGCGTAGCTGATGGAGACTACGAGCAGTACTTC | CASSVADGDYEQYF
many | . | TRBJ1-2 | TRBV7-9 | TGTGCCAGCAGCCCCACAGGGAACTATGGCTACACCTTC | CASSPTGNYGYTF
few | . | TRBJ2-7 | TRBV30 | TGTGCCTGGAGCCCAAGACTCGGGACCTCCTACGAGCAGTACTTC | CAWSPRLGTSYEQYF
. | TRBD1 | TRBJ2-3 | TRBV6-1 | TGTGCCAGCAGTGAAGCGGCAGGGGGCCTTGCCACAGATACGCAGTATTTT | CASSEAAGGLATDTQYF
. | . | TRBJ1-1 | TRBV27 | TGTGCCAGCAGCCGGGACGGTAACACTGAAGCTTTCTTT | CASSRDGNTEAFF
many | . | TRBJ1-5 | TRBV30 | TGTGCCTGGAGTGGAGCGGGCAATCAGCCCCAGCATTTT | CAWSGAGNQPQHF
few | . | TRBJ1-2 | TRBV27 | TGTGCCAGCAGTTCAGGACGGACCATGTGGGGCTACACCTTC | CASSSGRTMWGYTF
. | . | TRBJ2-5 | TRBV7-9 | TGTGCCAGCAGCTTACTTTGGCGGGGCGGTCAAGAGACCCAGTACTTC | CASSLLWRGGQETQYF
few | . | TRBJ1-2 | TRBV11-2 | TGTGCCAGCAGCTTATCGCCGACAGGCTGGGCTAACTATGGCTACACCTTC | CASSLSPTGWANYGYTF